Shown below are 10 T cell receptor beta chains from a single sample sequenced in a study of T cell responses to AZD1222 COVID-19 vaccine. Generated by immunoSEQ multiplex PCR, the TCRdb table keeps only in-frame clones and is missing some. The repertoire has some 130,000 clones, 80% to 95% of them found once; the top ten carry about 3%. This specimen was peripheral blood, taken on day 0 of AZD1222 vaccination. Receptors originate from an adult in good health.

Here the CDR3 reads CSVAVAKGDTGELFF. In nucleotides, the CDR3 is TGCAGCGTTGCAGTGGCGAAGGGCGACACCGGGGAGCTGTTTTTT. This chain uses TRBV29-1 with TRBJ2-2; D remains ambiguous. Trimming cost V 4 bases and J 3 bases, with 15 bases left between them. Germline V lookup: CDR1 SQVTM, CDR2 ANQGSEA. CDR3 length: 15 amino acids.

This clone was seen only a few times. The rearrangement joins TRBV4-3 to TRBJ1-1; D ambiguous. Trimming removed 0 bases from V and 4 bases from J, with 9 bases in between. Germline V gives CDR1 LGHNA, CDR2 YSLEER. This CDR3 spans 14 amino acids. CDR3 loop: CASSQEDGSTEAFF. CDR3 DNA sequence: TGCGCCAGCAGCCAAGAGGACGGATCCACTGAAGCTTTCTTT.

This sequence joins TRBV11-2 and TRBJ2-7, with unresolved D. This CDR3 contains 12 residues. Germline V gene sequence: CDR1 SGHAT, CDR2 FQNNGV. With 5 bases removed from V and 6 bases from J, the gap between germline ends came to 11 bases. CDR3 coding DNA: TGTGCCAGCAGCACCAGGAAGGGCGAGCAGTACTTC. Translating it yields CASSTRKGEQYF. Based on the CDR3 plus reference TRBV11-2 and TRBJ2-7, the full variable domain is EAGVAQSPRYKIIEKRQSVAFWCNPISGHATLYWYQQILGQGPKLLIQFQNNGVVDDSQLPKDRFSAERLKGVDSTLKIQPAKLEDSAVYLCASSTRKGEQYFGPGTRLTVT.

V and J are TRBV19 and TRBJ2-7, with 9 nucleotides matching TRBD1. J lost 4 bases, V lost 7 bases, and 8 bases had no gene match. Looked up from germline, CDR1 is LNHDA and CDR2 is SQIVND (reference sequence). The CDR3 extends over 14 amino acids. CDR3 protein: CASKAGTGMYEQYF. Here the CDR3 DNA reads TGTGCCAGTAAAGCCGGGACAGGGATGTACGAGCAGTACTTC.

The chain recombines TRBV28 with TRBJ1-4; D not resolved. The CDR3 loop spans 16 amino acids. Between the trimmed V and J ends, which lost 6 bases and 0 bases, there was a span of 14 bases. Germline CDR1 reads MDHEN; CDR2 reads SYDVKM. Here the CDR3 DNA reads TGTGCCAGCAGCCCCACCTTCGGGGCAACTAATGAAAAACTGTTTTTT. Its translation: CASSPTFGATNEKLFF.

The rearrangement uses TRBV25-1 and TRBJ2-3; no definite D call. Germline-derived CDR1 and CDR2 are MGHDK and SYGVNS. V lost 0 bases to trimming and J lost 6 bases, with 19 bases between them. CDR3 length: 17 amino acids. The CDR3 region is CASSEYRADLSPDTQYF. CDR3 sequence (DNA): TGTGCCAGCAGTGAATATCGGGCCGACCTATCCCCGGATACGCAGTATTTT. Supplemented by reference TRBV25-1 and TRBJ2-3, the full variable domain reads EADIYQTPRYLVIGTGKKITLECSQTMGHDKMYWYQQDPGMELHLIHYSYGVNSTEKGDLSSESTVSRIRTEHFPLTLESARPSHTSQYLCASSEYRADLSPDTQYFGPGTRLTVL.

J is TRBJ1-2 and V is TRBV5-1; D is unclear. Germline CDR1 reads SGHRS; CDR2 reads YFSETQ. The CDR3 contains 14 residues. V was clipped by 5 bases and J by 4 bases, with 15 bases between them. CDR3 coding DNA: TGCGCCAGCAGTTCCTCGGTCGGGAGCTATGGCTACACCTTC. Residues: CASSSSVGSYGYTF.

The chain uses TRBV7-2 and TRBJ2-3; 10 positions match TRBD1. Germline V gives CDR1 SGHTA, CDR2 FQGNSA. This CDR3 spans 19 amino acids. Trimming cost V 2 bases and J 2 bases; bases outside gene matches: 13. The CDR3 region is CASSLNTVRTGGLTDTQYF. The CDR3 nucleotides are TGTGCCAGCAGCTTAAATACAGTTCGGACAGGGGGACTCACAGATACGCAGTATTTT.

The chain links TRBV3-1 (or the pseudogene TRBV3-2) to TRBJ1-5; D not resolved. Trimming took off 2 bases at V and 1 base at J, with 6 bases between the two ends. There are 14 residues in the CDR3. CDR1 is LGHDT and CDR2 is YNNKEL in the germline V gene (reference sequence). The DNA for the CDR3 is TGTGCCAGCAGCCAACTAGAGAGCAATCAGCCCCAGCATTTT. Amino acid sequence: CASSQLESNQPQHF.

About this clone itself: Other DNA sequences within the sample encode an identical CDR3. V is TRBV5-6 and J is TRBJ1-1; D ambiguous. The CDR3 consists of 13 residues. Deletions cut 0 bases from V and 5 bases from J, with 8 bases between. CDR1 and CDR2 from the germline V gene are SGHDT and YYEEEE. The CDR3, as DNA: TGTGCCAGCAGCTTGGATCGAGGGACTGAAGCTTTCTTT. This codes for CASSLDRGTEAFF.